The 17 T cell receptor beta chains below were found in one sample sequenced in a study of blood T cells in healthy people across ages (dated by TCRdb to the mid-2010s). Library method: 5' RACE. Sequencer: Illumina HiSeq 2500. A second PCR of roughly 6 to 11 cycles was performed with a sample-barcoded 5' primer and a J-beta primer mix. The public reads were reanalyzed by TCRdb: fastp trimming at Q25, MiXCR alignment, in-frame beta chains only. Records with the same CDR3 protein are collapsed into one entry carrying the most frequent genes and DNA. This sample comprises about 810,000 distinct CDR3 sequences, under 40% of them detected only once. Roughly 13% of the sample belongs to the ten largest clones. Sequenced: blood. The receptors were sampled from a man aged 18 to 30 in good health.

This clonotype has ten or more counts. V and J are TRBV29-1 and TRBJ2-1; D gene ambiguous. Germline V gene data show CDR1 as SQVTM and CDR2 as ANQGSEA. The CDR3 runs to 11 residues. Trimming pared 4 bases from V and 5 bases from J, leaving 6 bases between. The CDR3 sequence is CSVGNDNEQFF. The CDR3, as DNA: TGCAGCGTTGGAAACGACAATGAGCAGTTCTTC.

This clonotype has a count of ten or more. This rearrangement joins TRBV5-1 to TRBJ2-1; the match to TRBD1 covers 9 bases. This CDR3 contains 16 residues. Germline values: CDR1 SGHRS, CDR2 YFSETQ. With 4 bases clipped from V and 7 bases from J, the junction kept 12 bases outside the gene matches. CDR3 amino acids: CASSPWGQGRGNEQFF. The CDR3 DNA sequence: TGCGCCAGCAGCCCTTGGGGACAGGGTCGCGGGAATGAGCAGTTCTTC.

The CDR3 spells CASSLVFQETQYF. The CDR3 DNA is TGTGCCAGCAGTCTAGTATTCCAAGAGACCCAGTACTTC. The V call is TRBV6-5, the J call TRBJ2-5, with D hard to call. The CDR3 contains 13 residues. V gave up 5 bases and J gave up 1 base, with 8 bases separating them. The germline gives CDR1 MNHEY, CDR2 SVGAGI.

The V call is TRBV12-3 or TRBV12-4, the J call TRBJ1-6, with 7 bases that match TRBD1. Unmatched junction bases numbered 7, after V lost 5 bases and J lost 9 bases. The CDR3 totals 14 residues. The CDR3 sequence is CASSTRGRGSPLHF. The CDR3 DNA sequence: TGTGCCAGCAGTACCAGGGGGAGAGGTTCACCCCTCCACTTT.

This clonotype came up many times. The chain joins TRBV29-1 to TRBJ2-5; perhaps TRBD2 as D (6 bases). CDR1 is SQVTM, CDR2 ANQGSEA, per germline. Trimming took off 3 bases at V and 4 bases at J, with 18 bases between the two ends. CDR3 length: 15 residues. The CDR3 DNA is TGCAGCGTTGAGCATCCTAGCGATTCTAGAGAGACCCAGTACTTC. This encodes CSVEHPSDSRETQYF.

This clonotype has more than one count but fewer than ten. The chain is built from TRBV5-5 and TRBJ2-1; unclear D gene. In germline, CDR1 is SGHKS, CDR2 YYEKEE (reference sequence). V lost 0 bases and J 2 bases, leaving 12 bases between the germline ends. The CDR3 has 16 residues. CDR3 loop: CASSLAGQVPYNEQFF. DNA of the CDR3: TGTGCCAGCAGCTTGGCCGGGCAGGTACCCTACAATGAGCAGTTCTTC.

The sample holds many counts of this clonotype. The genes are TRBV7-9 and TRBJ2-5; D ambiguous. The germline CDR1 and CDR2 sequences are SEHNR and FQNEAQ (reference sequence). V was pared by 5 bases and J by 3 bases, with 16 bases between. The CDR3 totals 15 residues. The CDR3 region is CASSHKIPGEETQYF. CDR3 DNA sequence: TGTGCCAGCAGCCATAAGATCCCCGGAGAAGAGACCCAGTACTTC.

The chain combines TRBV6-1 with TRBJ1-5; D is perhaps TRBD1 (5 bases). CDR1 and CDR2 (germline): MNHNS, SASEGT. The CDR3 sequence is 12 residues long. Between the trimmed V and J ends, which lost 8 bases and 4 bases, there was a span of 9 bases. The CDR3 DNA follows: TGTGCCAGCCTCCGGGGGAATCAGCCCCAGCATTTT. It encodes CASLRGNQPQHF.

This clonotype was seen a handful of times. The J gene is TRBJ1-2, the V gene TRBV6-5; 8 nucleotides align to TRBD1. The trim removed 6 bases at V and 8 bases at J, leaving 5 bases unmatched. Germline CDR1 reads MNHEY; CDR2 reads SVGAGI. The CDR3 is made up of 12 amino acids. The CDR3 loop reads CASRGQAGGYTF. CDR3 coding DNA: TGTGCCAGCAGGGGACAGGCGGGGGGCTACACCTTC.

The chain employs TRBV9 and TRBJ1-2; D perhaps matches TRBD1 (5 bases). CDR1 is SGDLS and CDR2 is YYNGEE in the germline V gene. CDR3 length equals 19 residues. The V end was cut by 3 bases, the J end by 0 bases, with 24 bases between. The CDR3 spells CASSDFSIRQLKANYGYTF. The DNA for the CDR3 is TGTGCCAGCAGCGACTTCTCAATTCGACAGCTGAAGGCTAACTATGGCTACACCTTC.

The CDR3 spells CSAREIGMDSPLHF. The CDR3 DNA sequence: TGCAGTGCTAGAGAGATAGGGATGGATTCACCCCTCCACTTT. V and J are TRBV20-1 and TRBJ1-6; D not certain. Trimming removed 0 bases from V and 8 bases from J, with 11 bases in between. Germline assignment: CDR1 DFQATT and CDR2 SNEGSKA (reference sequence). This CDR3 region has 14 residues.

The V gene is TRBV20-1, the J gene TRBJ2-5; 8 positions match TRBD1. Germline loops: CDR1 DFQATT, CDR2 SNEGSKA (reference sequence). The CDR3 sequence is 15 residues long. The V and J ends lost 0 bases and 11 bases, in that order; junction bases with no gene match: 14. The CDR3 here is CSARDRQGNPNEQYF. Here the CDR3 DNA reads TGCAGTGCTAGAGATAGACAGGGGAACCCAAATGAGCAGTACTTC.

The chain carries TRBV12-3 or TRBV12-4 and TRBJ2-1; D is ambiguous. The CDR3 length is 12 residues. Trimming pared 1 base from V and 15 bases from J, leaving 13 bases between. As DNA, the CDR3 is TGTGCCAGCAGTTTAGAAGTTAGGGTGGTGTTCTTC. This sequence encodes CASSLEVRVVFF.

This clonotype was recorded at least ten times. The genes are TRBV7-3 and TRBJ2-3; D is unresolved. The CDR3 is 12 amino acids. V lost 3 bases to trimming and J lost 5 bases, with 6 bases between them. CDR1 SGHTA and CDR2 FQGTGA come from the germline V gene. The chain's CDR3 is CASSLKGDTQYF. The CDR3 DNA reads as TGTGCCAGCAGCTTGAAGGGAGATACGCAGTATTTT. Based on the CDR3 plus reference TRBV7-3 and TRBJ2-3, the full variable domain is GAGVSQTPSNKVTEKGKYVELRCDPISGHTALYWYRQSLGQGPEFLIYFQGTGAADDSGLPNDRFFAVRPEGSVSTLKIQRTERGDSAVYLCASSLKGDTQYFGPGTRLTVL.

This clonotype has ten or more counts. J is TRBJ2-1 and V is TRBV20-1, with 11 bases lining up with TRBD2. V was clipped by 1 base and J by 3 bases; unmatched bases: 8. Germline CDR1 and CDR2: DFQATT and SNEGSKA (reference sequence). This CDR3 contains 17 residues. The CDR3, as DNA: TGCAGTGCTAGAGTAGCTAGCGGGGGGACTAACTACAATGAGCAGTTCTTC. This codes for CSARVASGGTNYNEQFF.

The chain employs TRBV6-1 and TRBJ1-4; TRBD1 might be the D (6 bases). This CDR3 spans 14 amino acids. Trimming pared 3 bases from V and 13 bases from J, leaving 18 bases between. Germline V gene lookup returns CDR1 MNHNS and CDR2 SASEGT. CDR3 sequence (DNA): TGTGCCAGCAGTGACCCGGGGGGCCGAATATTACTGTTTTTT. It codes for CASSDPGGRILLFF.

This clonotype appeared many times. The chain carries TRBV7-9 and TRBJ2-3; the D is unclear. The germline CDR1 and CDR2 sequences are SEHNR and FQNEAQ (reference sequence). The CDR3 totals 10 residues. Trimming removed 10 bases from V and 2 bases from J, with 4 bases in between. DNA for the CDR3: TGTGCCACGAACACAGATACGCAGTATTTT. Translation gives CATNTDTQYF.